The clone carrying this TCR beta chain appeared once. Repertoires were generated with immunoSEQ multiplex PCR, while TCRdb's copy carries only in-frame clones and drops some. This sample carries 100,000 to 150,000 clones, around four fifths of them seen once, and the ten largest clones take 5.5%. This sample is drawn from a study of blood T cell repertoires in COVID-19. At the level of the study: The samples span acute and convalescent COVID-19 from the United States, Italy and Spain. T cells, B-cell-depleted T cells, or PBMCs supplied cDNA or gDNA.

The germline gives CDR1 SEHNR, CDR2 FQNEAQ (reference sequence). This CDR3 comprises 14 residues. V was trimmed by 2 bases and J by 3 bases, leaving 10 bases between them. The specimen sequenced was peripheral blood. The J gene is TRBJ1-1, the V gene TRBV7-9; D is ambiguous. The TCR originated in a man aged 60 to 69 with acute or convalescent COVID-19. This CDR3 is CASSLNLPDTEAFF. In DNA, the CDR3 is TGTGCCAGCAGCTTAAACCTTCCGGACACTGAAGCTTTCTTT.